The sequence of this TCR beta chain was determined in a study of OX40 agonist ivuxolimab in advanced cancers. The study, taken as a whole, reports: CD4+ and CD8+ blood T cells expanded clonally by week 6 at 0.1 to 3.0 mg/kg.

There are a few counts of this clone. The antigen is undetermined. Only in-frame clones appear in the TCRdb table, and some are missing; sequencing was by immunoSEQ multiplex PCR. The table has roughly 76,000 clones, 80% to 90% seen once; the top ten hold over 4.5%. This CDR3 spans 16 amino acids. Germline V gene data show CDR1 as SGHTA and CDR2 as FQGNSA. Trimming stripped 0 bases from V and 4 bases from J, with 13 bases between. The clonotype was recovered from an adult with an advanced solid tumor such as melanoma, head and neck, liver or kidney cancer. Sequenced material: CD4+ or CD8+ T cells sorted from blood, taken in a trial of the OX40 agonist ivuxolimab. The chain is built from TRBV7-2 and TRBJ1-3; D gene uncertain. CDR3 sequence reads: CASSLAPNPPGNTIYF. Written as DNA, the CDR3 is TGTGCCAGCAGCTTAGCCCCCAACCCCCCCGGAAACACCATATATTTT.